Listed below are T cell receptor beta chains from one sample, sequenced in a study of cytomegalovirus exposure and HLA in healthy donors. Produced via immunoSEQ multiplex PCR; TCRdb's table is partial and in-frame only. The table has about 150,000 clones, approximately 72% seen once. The sample consisted of PBMCs. These receptors all stem from a man aged 18 to 30 in good health and CMV-seronegative. Each CDR3 is given with its conserved first and last residue. A D gene is named only where the DNA matches it firmly. For some rows the clone size is stated as once, few or many, or as a class when expanded; others skip it.

cdr3_aa: CASSATDTQYF
j_call: TRBJ2-3
clone_size: -
d_call: -
v_call: TRBV9

cdr3_aa: CASSQGTRNYEQYF
j_call: TRBJ2-7
clone_size: -
d_call: -
v_call: TRBV11-2

cdr3_aa: CASSSPDFNQPQHF
j_call: TRBJ1-5
clone_size: -
d_call: -
v_call: TRBV6-6

cdr3_aa: CVSSQALDSGEQYF
j_call: TRBJ2-7
clone_size: -
d_call: -
v_call: TRBV4-3

cdr3_aa: CASSYSEDTQYF
j_call: TRBJ2-3
clone_size: -
d_call: -
v_call: TRBV6-6

cdr3_aa: CSVGATGSGEKLFF
j_call: TRBJ1-4
clone_size: -
d_call: TRBD1
v_call: TRBV29-1

cdr3_aa: CATMTVSNQPQHF
j_call: TRBJ1-5
clone_size: -
d_call: -
v_call: TRBV6-1

cdr3_aa: CASTPGTGYSNQPQHF
j_call: TRBJ1-5
clone_size: -
d_call: TRBD1
v_call: TRBV19

cdr3_aa: CASSLGYLGGLTTEAFF
j_call: TRBJ1-1
clone_size: -
d_call: -
v_call: TRBV5-4

cdr3_aa: CSVGGAGQGALETQYF
j_call: TRBJ2-5
clone_size: -
d_call: TRBD1
v_call: TRBV29-1

cdr3_aa: CAWTRSSYNSPLHF
j_call: TRBJ1-6
clone_size: -
d_call: -
v_call: TRBV30

cdr3_aa: CASSQDYSPGVSSPLHF
j_call: TRBJ1-6
clone_size: -
d_call: -
v_call: TRBV4-2

cdr3_aa: CASSRGLAGGRGTGELFF
j_call: TRBJ2-2
clone_size: -
d_call: TRBD2
v_call: TRBV7-7

cdr3_aa: CATQWGGQNQPQHF
j_call: TRBJ1-5
clone_size: -
d_call: -
v_call: TRBV6-1

cdr3_aa: CASSFRIPGQGSQETQYF
j_call: TRBJ2-5
clone_size: -
d_call: TRBD1
v_call: TRBV28

cdr3_aa: CASTFRGGPKNIQYF
j_call: TRBJ2-4
clone_size: few
d_call: -
v_call: TRBV21-1

cdr3_aa: CASKGTGLYEQYF
j_call: TRBJ2-7
clone_size: -
d_call: TRBD1
v_call: TRBV19

cdr3_aa: CASSSGSWASYNEQFF
j_call: TRBJ2-1
clone_size: -
d_call: -
v_call: TRBV5-1

cdr3_aa: CASSQLNPEYGNTIYF
j_call: TRBJ1-3
clone_size: -
d_call: -
v_call: TRBV5-1

cdr3_aa: CASSLIQAGWKETQYF
j_call: TRBJ2-5
clone_size: -
d_call: -
v_call: TRBV5-1

cdr3_aa: CASSQGTETETQYF
j_call: TRBJ2-5
clone_size: -
d_call: TRBD1
v_call: TRBV5-1

cdr3_aa: CASSLVQNVGEKLFF
j_call: TRBJ1-4
clone_size: -
d_call: -
v_call: TRBV5-1

cdr3_aa: CASSVEPENSPLHF
j_call: TRBJ1-6
clone_size: -
d_call: -
v_call: TRBV2

cdr3_aa: CASSYQDSHTEAFF
j_call: TRBJ1-1
clone_size: -
d_call: -
v_call: TRBV6-5

cdr3_aa: CASSLRTGMQETQYF
j_call: TRBJ2-5
clone_size: -
d_call: TRBD1
v_call: TRBV5-1

cdr3_aa: CASSVGTGAHYEQYF
j_call: TRBJ2-7
clone_size: -
d_call: TRBD1
v_call: TRBV9

cdr3_aa: CASSLGPRGWGYTGELFF
j_call: TRBJ2-2
clone_size: -
d_call: -
v_call: TRBV5-1

cdr3_aa: CAWKKAGGPAEQFF
j_call: TRBJ2-1
clone_size: -
d_call: TRBD2
v_call: TRBV30

cdr3_aa: CASNPWGGQETQYF
j_call: TRBJ2-5
clone_size: -
d_call: TRBD2
v_call: TRBV5-4

cdr3_aa: CASIKDRNYSNQPQHF
j_call: TRBJ1-5
clone_size: -
d_call: -
v_call: TRBV2

cdr3_aa: CASSPLGQEPSGNTIYF
j_call: TRBJ1-3
clone_size: -
d_call: -
v_call: TRBV7-9

cdr3_aa: CASSPPASGGPGETQYF
j_call: TRBJ2-5
clone_size: -
d_call: TRBD2
v_call: TRBV7-9

cdr3_aa: CAWSALSGPGELFF
j_call: TRBJ2-2
clone_size: -
d_call: -
v_call: TRBV30

cdr3_aa: CAIGGTGKNTEAFF
j_call: TRBJ1-1
clone_size: -
d_call: TRBD1
v_call: TRBV10-3

cdr3_aa: CASSLRGGDNYGYTF
j_call: TRBJ1-2
clone_size: -
d_call: TRBD1
v_call: TRBV7-2

cdr3_aa: CASSPHFVGEAYGYTF
j_call: TRBJ1-2
clone_size: -
d_call: -
v_call: TRBV4-1

cdr3_aa: CASSVRTSGGTLGSYNEQFF
j_call: TRBJ2-1
clone_size: -
d_call: TRBD2
v_call: TRBV9

cdr3_aa: CASSPLVGGGNEQFF
j_call: TRBJ2-1
clone_size: -
d_call: -
v_call: TRBV5-1

cdr3_aa: CASSPQGPNQPQHF
j_call: TRBJ1-5
clone_size: -
d_call: -
v_call: TRBV5-1

cdr3_aa: CASSLSGGVSTGELFF
j_call: TRBJ2-2
clone_size: -
d_call: -
v_call: TRBV7-7

cdr3_aa: CASSLDASLDEQFF
j_call: TRBJ2-1
clone_size: -
d_call: -
v_call: TRBV7-9

cdr3_aa: CARRSQETQYF
j_call: TRBJ2-5
clone_size: -
d_call: -
v_call: TRBV2

cdr3_aa: CAYEGTGTNEQFF
j_call: TRBJ2-1
clone_size: -
d_call: TRBD1
v_call: TRBV5-4

cdr3_aa: CASRPQGLPNEKLFF
j_call: TRBJ1-4
clone_size: -
d_call: -
v_call: TRBV7-8

cdr3_aa: CASSLRETQYF
j_call: TRBJ2-5
clone_size: once
d_call: -
v_call: TRBV28

cdr3_aa: CASSPGQDYGYTF
j_call: TRBJ1-2
clone_size: once
d_call: TRBD1
v_call: TRBV2

cdr3_aa: CASSDGQGGNSPLHF
j_call: TRBJ1-6
clone_size: once
d_call: TRBD1
v_call: TRBV10-2

cdr3_aa: CASSTGTGLANEKLFF
j_call: TRBJ1-4
clone_size: -
d_call: TRBD1
v_call: TRBV5-4

cdr3_aa: CASSQGGGLADTQYF
j_call: TRBJ2-3
clone_size: -
d_call: TRBD1
v_call: TRBV4-1

cdr3_aa: CASSFGTGVQPQHF
j_call: TRBJ1-5
clone_size: -
d_call: TRBD1
v_call: TRBV28

cdr3_aa: CAASGTGDYGYTF
j_call: TRBJ1-2
clone_size: few
d_call: TRBD1
v_call: TRBV10-3